This TCR beta chain was sequenced during a study of CD8 T cells in Susac syndrome. Study details: The Susac syndrome patients were therapy-naive, on corticosteroids, or on intravenous immunoglobulin alone at blood draw. General study points: CD8+ clonal expansion in Susac was maximal in TEMRA cells and in active patients.

A word on this clonotype: Its antigen is unknown.

Reverse transcription of about 0.5 to 1 ug RNA was carried out with random hexamers. TCRdb re-analysed the immunoSEQ multiplex PCR reads in MiXCR, keeping a single row per CDR3 protein. The table shows about 85,000 distinct CDR3 sequences, with just under 95% occurring only once. This CDR3 spans 14 amino acids. Unmatched junction bases numbered 3, after V lost 7 bases and J lost 3 bases. Germline assignment: CDR1 KGHDR and CDR2 SFDVKD. Sequenced: CD8+ T cells from PBMCs. The origin of this receptor is a human donor with Susac syndrome. The V call is TRBV24-1, the J call TRBJ2-2; 8 bases match TRBD1. The CDR3 nucleotides read TGTGCCACCAGCCCGGACAGGGACACCGGGGAGCTGTTTTTT. It specifies CATSPDRDTGELFF.